This T cell receptor (beta chain) was profiled in a study of cytomegalovirus exposure and HLA in healthy donors. Study conclusions and caveats: That first-cohort TCR clusters tended to co-occur in the approximately 110 validation repertoires was found in a later analysis. Cytomegalovirus association was assigned to about 180 TCR beta chains. A few chains tied to CMV proved CMV antigen-specific in vitro. Most observed TCR sequences were rare, whereas some public TCRs were detected in many donors.

On this clone: The antigen is not known.

Clones were read by immunoSEQ multiplex PCR, and TCRdb kept only the in-frame ones, dropping some. Found here are almost 70,000 clones, around 96% of them singletons; the top ten hold 4.5%. Per the germline V gene, CDR1 is SGHNT and CDR2 is YYREEE (reference sequence). The V gene end was trimmed by 0 bases and the J gene end by 3 bases; junction bases not matched to a gene: 2. The CDR3 extends over 15 amino acids. The TCR was taken from a woman in her late teens or twenties in good health and CMV-seropositive. The V call is TRBV5-4, the J call TRBJ2-7; TRBD2 agrees at 11 bases. The specimen sequenced was PBMCs. The CDR3 coding sequence is TGTGCCAGCAGCTTGGGGCTAGCGGGAGGCTACGAGCAGTACTTC. Its protein product is CASSLGLAGGYEQYF.